Listed here are 14 T cell receptor beta chains from one sample, sequenced in a study of T cell responses to AZD1222 COVID-19 vaccine. Sequencing used immunoSEQ multiplex PCR; TCRdb keeps in-frame clones, though not all of them. The top ten hold over 4% of the sample, which has some 150,000 clones, 88% seen once. The sample consisted of peripheral blood, taken 28 days after the second AZD1222 dose. The origin of the receptors is an adult who received the AZD1222 COVID-19 vaccine.

The J gene is TRBJ2-7, the V gene TRBV18; 7 bases line up with TRBD1. This CDR3 comprises 14 residues. Germline V gives CDR1 KGHSH, CDR2 LQKENI. J gave up 3 bases and V 6 bases, and 8 bases lay outside the gene matches. CDR3 protein: CASSTTGKSYEQYF. The CDR3 DNA sequence: TGTGCCAGCTCCACGACAGGGAAAAGCTACGAGCAGTACTTC.

This chain links TRBV6-6 with TRBJ1-1; D not resolved. There are 11 residues in the CDR3. Germline lookup yields CDR1 MNHNY and CDR2 SVGAGI (reference sequence). V shed 0 bases and J shed 5 bases, with 1 base lying between them. The CDR3 nucleotides are TGTGCCAGCAGTTACTCGACTGAAGCTTTCTTT. It encodes CASSYSTEAFF.

The genes are TRBV6-5 and TRBJ2-4; 7 bases match TRBD1. CDR1 and CDR2 (germline): MNHEY, SVGAGI. This CDR3 is built from 15 residues. V lost 5 bases and J lost 9; bases outside the gene matches: 13. The CDR3 nucleotides read TGTGCCAGCAGTACGCGACAGGGTTTAGATGGCATTCAGTACTTC. It specifies CASSTRQGLDGIQYF.

The chain joins TRBV4-1 to TRBJ1-1; D is possibly TRBD1 (5 bases). Trimming took off 2 bases at V and 3 bases at J, with 10 bases between the two ends. CDR1 is MGHRA and CDR2 is YSYEKL in the germline V gene. This CDR3 spans 14 amino acids. Written as DNA, the CDR3 is TGCGCCAGCAGCCAATACCGAGGGGACACTGAAGCTTTCTTT. This codes for CASSQYRGDTEAFF.

The V call is TRBV5-4, the J call TRBJ1-2; D is uncertain. Per germline, CDR1 SGHNT and CDR2 YYREEE (reference sequence). The CDR3 loop spans 12 amino acids. Between the trimmed V and J ends, which lost 4 bases and 8 bases, there was a span of 12 bases. The CDR3 sequence: CASSLKGLGYTF. The CDR3 coding sequence is TGTGCCAGCAGCCTAAAGGGTCTCGGCTACACCTTC.

V and J are TRBV6-5 and TRBJ2-1; a weak D match, TRBD2 (6 bases). V was shortened by 2 bases and J by 14 bases, with 13 bases between the two germline ends. Germline CDR1 reads MNHEY; CDR2 reads SVGAGI. There are 12 residues in the CDR3. The CDR3 DNA reads as TGTGCCAGCAGTTACGCGGGGTTCGGGGAGTTCTTC. It translates to CASSYAGFGEFF.

The chain is built from TRBV5-6 and TRBJ1-1; TRBD1 agrees at 9 bases. Unmatched junction bases numbered 9, after V lost 4 bases and J lost 5 bases. This CDR3 spans 15 amino acids. CDR1 is SGHDT and CDR2 is YYEEEE in the germline V gene. The CDR3 DNA is TGTGCCAGCAGCCAAGGGACAGGGTTTTTAACTGAAGCTTTCTTT. Residues: CASSQGTGFLTEAFF. Combining the CDR3 with reference TRBV5-6 and TRBJ1-1 gives the whole variable domain DAGVTQSPTHLIKTRGQQVTLRCSPKSGHDTVSWYQQALGQGPQFIFQYYEEEERQRGNFPDRFSGHQFPNYSSELNVNALLLGDSALYLCASSQGTGFLTEAFFGQGTRLTVV.

The chain carries TRBV6-2 or TRBV6-3 and TRBJ2-7, with no clear D. Trimming took off 0 bases at V and 7 bases at J, with 19 bases between the two ends. From germline, CDR1 is MNHEY and CDR2 SVGEGT. The CDR3 loop spans 16 amino acids. CDR3 region: CASSYSYTITLKEQYF. The CDR3 coding sequence is TGTGCCAGCAGTTACTCATACACGATCACTCTGAAAGAGCAGTACTTC.

The chain links TRBV4-1 to TRBJ2-7; possible D gene TRBD2, 6 bases. Trimming removed 2 bases at V and 4 bases at J, with 12 bases between. Germline V gene sequence: CDR1 MGHRA, CDR2 YSYEKL. The CDR3 length is 14 residues. As DNA, the CDR3 is TGCGCCAGCAGCCAACAAACCGGAGGGTACGAGCAGTACTTC. Amino acid sequence: CASSQQTGGYEQYF.

V usage is TRBV7-9 and J usage is TRBJ1-2, with D unresolved. The CDR3 contains 12 residues. Germline CDR1 reads SEHNR; CDR2 reads FQNEAQ (reference sequence). The V end lost 6 bases, the J end lost 3 bases, and 8 bases lay between the germline ends. The CDR3 DNA sequence: TGTGCCAGCAGTGTGAGAGACTATGGCTACACCTTC. It encodes CASSVRDYGYTF.

The chain couples TRBV10-2 to TRBJ2-5; D may match TRBD1 or TRBD2 (5 bases each). Looked up from germline, CDR1 is WSHSY and CDR2 is SAAADI. The CDR3 covers 16 residues. V lost 4 bases, J lost 3 bases, and 18 bases lay in between. In DNA, the CDR3 is TGCGCCAGCAGTGCGCCCGGGACGTGGGATAAAGAGACCCAGTACTTC. The encoded protein is CASSAPGTWDKETQYF.

This clone was observed a handful of times. The chain is built from TRBV5-5 and TRBJ2-5; no clear D gene. In germline, CDR1 is SGHKS, CDR2 YYEKEE (reference sequence). V was trimmed by 2 bases and J by 5 bases, leaving 7 bases between them. This CDR3 is 12 amino acids long. The CDR3 DNA is TGTGCCAGCAGCTTAGGATCCGAGACCCAGTACTTC. Translated: CASSLGSETQYF.

This clone was seen only once. This chain connects TRBV6-2 or TRBV6-3 to TRBJ1-6; unclear D gene. Trimming took 5 bases from V and 9 from J, leaving 11 bases between them. Germline assignment: CDR1 MNHEY and CDR2 SVGEGT. This CDR3 has 13 residues. The CDR3 nucleotides read TGTGCCAGCAGTGACATCCGGGTTTCACCCCTCCACTTT. It is translated as CASSDIRVSPLHF.

This clone was observed once. The chain is built from TRBV5-1 and TRBJ2-5, with 8 bases matching TRBD2. Trimming at V came to 0 bases and at J to 2 bases, leaving 3 bases not matched to a gene. The CDR3 covers 15 residues. Germline values: CDR1 SGHRS, CDR2 YFSETQ. The CDR3 loop reads CASSLVIAGQETQYF. The DNA of the CDR3 is TGCGCCAGCAGCTTGGTGATAGCGGGGCAAGAGACCCAGTACTTC.